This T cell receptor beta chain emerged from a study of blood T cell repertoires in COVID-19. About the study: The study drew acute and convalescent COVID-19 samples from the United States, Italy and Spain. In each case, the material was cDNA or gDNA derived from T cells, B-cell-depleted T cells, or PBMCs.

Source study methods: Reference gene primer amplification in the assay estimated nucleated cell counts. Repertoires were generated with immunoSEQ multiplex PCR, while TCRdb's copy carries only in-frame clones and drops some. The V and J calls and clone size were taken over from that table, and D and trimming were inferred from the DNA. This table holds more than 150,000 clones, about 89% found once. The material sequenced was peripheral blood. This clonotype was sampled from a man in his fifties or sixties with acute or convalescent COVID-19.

The CDR3 bases are TGCGCCAGCAGCCAAGGGGCAGGGAGGAACTATGGCTACACCTTC. Translation gives CASSQGAGRNYGYTF. The genes are TRBV4-3 and TRBJ1-2; D is perhaps TRBD1 (5 bases). Trimming took off 1 base at V and 2 bases at J, with 11 bases between the two ends. This CDR3 is built from 15 residues. Looked up from germline, CDR1 is LGHNA and CDR2 is YSLEER.